The T cell receptor (beta chain) under discussion was sequenced for a study of cytomegalovirus exposure and HLA in healthy donors. The PCR ran on 60 Vbeta and 13 Jbeta primers. The table came from immunoSEQ multiplex PCR; TCRdb's copy has only in-frame clones and leaves some out. Among roughly 140,000 clones listed, about 85% were seen once. Donors showed nominal health when sampled, although they likely had unrecorded immune exposures. The junction had 20 bases not matched to a gene; V was cut back by 10 bases and J by 0 bases. Looked up from germline, CDR1 is ENHRY and CDR2 is SYGVKD. The CDR3 extends over 18 amino acids.

The source is a boy younger than 10 in good health and CMV-seronegative. The sequenced material came from PBMCs. The V gene is TRBV10-3, the J gene TRBJ1-1; 7 bases align to TRBD1. The CDR3 DNA reads TGTGCCACCTCCTCCCCGACAGGGCTGAAGGCGATGAACACTGAAGCTTTCTTT. Its protein is CATSSPTGLKAMNTEAFF.